The T cell receptor (beta chain) described here comes from a study of naive and memory T cell subsets (dated by TCRdb to 2016 to 2017). About the study as a whole: The study applied an open-source, UMI-based TCR alpha and beta sequencing pipeline to sorted naive and memory peripheral blood T cell subsets. RNA was DNase-treated and reverse transcribed with TCR constant-region primers, mostly using SuperScript III. IgG serology results and the functional CMV T cell responses were in complete agreement.

Points the paper makes about the study in general: Clonotypes were defined as single alpha or beta chain sequences, not paired alpha/beta receptors. The repertoire findings for the naive and memory subsets could not be validated, as no ground truth was available. RNA-based TCR counts may be influenced by expression changes linked to T cell activation and differentiation. After error correction, over 90% of naive TCR sequences appeared only once, giving much steeper abundance distributions than memory subsets. TCR abundance followed a power law with an exponent that was different for naive and memory subsets but consistent across the three individuals. Gini index rose and Shannon and inverse Simpson diversity fell from naive through CM, EM and EMRA in both CD4 and CD8 cells.

Receptor libraries were prepared by UMI-ligation and nested PCR. The beta constant-region primer was an equimolar mix of two oligonucleotides covering both TRBC1 and TRBC2. A single-stranded oligonucleotide carrying the SP2 primer and a 12-nucleotide UMI was ligated to the 3' end of the cDNA by T4 RNA ligase 1. The ligated cDNA went through four rounds of PCR with nested alpha and beta constant-region primers together with the SP2 primer. Incubation of the ligation reaction was carried out at 16 degrees C for roughly 19-24 hours. PCR2 was usually performed as a SYBR Green qPCR and halted at a preset threshold so that over-amplification would not occur. Apart from the first purification, every purification step used Agencourt AMPure XP magnetic beads. Library quantification was done by Qubit, followed by a TapeStation check on which the main peak was expected at around 650 bp. Sequencing of the pooled libraries was done on an Illumina MiSeq using v2 2x251 paired-end kits, which typically yielded about 0.85-2 million reads per sample. Libraries were pooled at about 4 nM per sample, and 5-7% PhiX was added to improve cluster recognition. The study's own analysis went as follows. FASTQ reads processed by Demultiplexor were assigned V and J genes by Decombinator through tag matching that tolerated a single base-pair mismatch. Collapsinator relied on UMIs to fix sequencing errors as well as frequency errors caused by PCR heterogeneity. TCRs were translated and CDR3s were extracted from the conserved cysteine to the FGXG phenylalanine by CDR3Translator, with non-productive sequences being flagged. Gini, Shannon entropy and inverse Simpson indices were calculated on repertoires subsampled to equal numbers of UMI-defined TCRs. Within the linear range, a power law was fitted to clonotype abundance distributions using maximum likelihood. When run on a single naive CD8 sample, MIGEC and the pipeline yielded similar UMI counts, similar unique TCR numbers and similar clonal distributions. The repertoires were searched for around 7,000 CMV-associated CDR3 sequences that had been compiled from VDJdb and a published dataset. Clones were called with MiXCR by TCRdb after fastp trimmed the public reads at Q25, and only in-frame beta chains were retained. Every distinct CDR3 protein forms one entry, paired with its most common genes and DNA. TCRdb assigned the V and J calls; the authors' analysis was not used. The sample has tens of thousands of distinct CDR3 sequences on record, 7% of them singletons. The ten largest clones take up about 1.6% of the sample.

Separate amplification of TCR alpha and beta chain libraries was performed from the second PCR step onward. CMV status of each donor was established by measuring IFNgamma production from CD4+ T cells after fresh PBMCs were stimulated overnight with CMV viral lysate. Miltenyi beads were used first to positively select CD4 T cells, and CD8 T cells were then positively selected from the CD4-negative fraction. Cells stained for CD3, CD4, CD8, CD45RA, CD27 and a live/dead dye were sorted on a BD Aria II into four subsets by CD45RA and CD27. A few healthy volunteers provided blood, and the blood of each volunteer was split into CD4 and CD8 T cells and then into four differentiation subsets. About 120 ml of peripheral blood was drawn per donor, and PBMC were isolated by Ficoll-Paque PLUS density-gradient centrifugation. After sorting, cells were lysed in RLT buffer, RNA was extracted using a Qiagen RNeasy kit, and the extracted RNA was stored at -80 degrees C.

The germline V end is reduced by 8 bases and the J end by 9 bases; junction bases left unmatched: 9. The CDR3 covers 12 residues, taking in both the cysteine and the phenylalanine. Only CDR3 DNA is held: 36 bases, read in frame from base 1. This clonotype appeared a few times. It has no known antigen specificity. Base qualities are not recorded, but no much larger clone differs from it by a single base. The chain couples TRBV12-3 or TRBV12-4 to TRBJ2-5; 7 middle bases align to TRBD2. The sequenced sample consisted of central memory CD4+ T cells from blood. In the paper's terms, the cell subset or site label means: central memory, CD45RA- CD27+. The TCR originated in a human donor in good health. The nucleotide sequence reads TGTGCCAGCGCTAGCGGCATCTTGGCCCAGTACTTC. It translates as CASASGILAQYF.